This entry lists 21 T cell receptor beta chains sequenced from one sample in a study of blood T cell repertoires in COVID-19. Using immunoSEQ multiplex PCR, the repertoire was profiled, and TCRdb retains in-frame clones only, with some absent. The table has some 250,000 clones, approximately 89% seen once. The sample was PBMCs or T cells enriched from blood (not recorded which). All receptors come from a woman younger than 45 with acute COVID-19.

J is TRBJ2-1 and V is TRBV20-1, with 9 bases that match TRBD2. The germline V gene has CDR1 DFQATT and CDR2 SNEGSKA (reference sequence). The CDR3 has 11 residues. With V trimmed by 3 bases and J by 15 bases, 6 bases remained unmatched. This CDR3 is CSASGAGGRFF. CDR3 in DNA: TGCAGTGCTAGTGGAGCGGGGGGAAGGTTCTTC.

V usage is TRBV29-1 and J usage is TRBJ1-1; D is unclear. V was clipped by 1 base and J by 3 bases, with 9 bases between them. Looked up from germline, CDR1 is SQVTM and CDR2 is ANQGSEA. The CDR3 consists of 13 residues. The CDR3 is CSVEAGGYTEAFF. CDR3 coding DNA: TGCAGCGTTGAAGCAGGAGGTTACACTGAAGCTTTCTTT.

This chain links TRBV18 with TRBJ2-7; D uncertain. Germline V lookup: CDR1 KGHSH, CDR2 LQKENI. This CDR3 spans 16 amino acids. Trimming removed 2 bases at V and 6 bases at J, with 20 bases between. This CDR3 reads CASSPSIPRLISEQYF. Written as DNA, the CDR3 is TGTGCCAGCTCACCATCGATCCCTCGATTAATCAGCGAGCAGTACTTC.

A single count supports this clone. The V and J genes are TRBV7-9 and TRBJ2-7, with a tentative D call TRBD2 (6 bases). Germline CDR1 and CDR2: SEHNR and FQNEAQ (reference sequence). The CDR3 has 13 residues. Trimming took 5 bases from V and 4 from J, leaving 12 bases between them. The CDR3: CASSPQGTYEQYF. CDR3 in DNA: TGTGCCAGCAGCCCGCAAGGGACTTACGAGCAGTACTTC.

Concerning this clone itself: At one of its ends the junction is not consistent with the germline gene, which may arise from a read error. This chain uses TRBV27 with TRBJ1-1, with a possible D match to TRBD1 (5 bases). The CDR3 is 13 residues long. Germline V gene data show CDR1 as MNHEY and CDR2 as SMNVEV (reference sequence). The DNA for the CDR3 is TGTGCCAGCAGTATATACAGGCTTGCTGAGGCTTTCTTT. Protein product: CASSIYRLAEAFF.

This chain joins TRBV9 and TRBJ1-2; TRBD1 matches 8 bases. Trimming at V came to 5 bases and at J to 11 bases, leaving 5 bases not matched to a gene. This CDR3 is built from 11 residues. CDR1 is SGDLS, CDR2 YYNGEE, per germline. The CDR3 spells CASRGQEGYTF. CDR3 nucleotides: TGTGCCAGCAGGGGACAGGAGGGATACACCTTC.

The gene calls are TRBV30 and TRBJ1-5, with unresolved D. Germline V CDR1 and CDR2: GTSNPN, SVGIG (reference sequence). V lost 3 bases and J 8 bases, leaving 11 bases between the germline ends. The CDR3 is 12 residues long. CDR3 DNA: TGTGCCTGGAGGACACAGAGGGAGCCCCAGCATTTT. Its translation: CAWRTQREPQHF. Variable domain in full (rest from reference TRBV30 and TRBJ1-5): SQTIHQWPATLVQPVGSPLSLECTVEGTSNPNLYWYRQAAGRGLQLLFYSVGIGQISSEVPQNLSASRPQDRQFILSSKKLLLSDSGFYLCAWRTQREPQHFGDGTRLSIL.

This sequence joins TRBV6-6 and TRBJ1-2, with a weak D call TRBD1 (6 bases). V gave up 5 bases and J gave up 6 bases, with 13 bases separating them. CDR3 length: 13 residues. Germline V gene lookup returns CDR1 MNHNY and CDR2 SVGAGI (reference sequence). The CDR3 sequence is CASSDTDSNGYTF. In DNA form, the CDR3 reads TGTGCCAGCAGTGACACGGACAGCAATGGCTACACCTTC.

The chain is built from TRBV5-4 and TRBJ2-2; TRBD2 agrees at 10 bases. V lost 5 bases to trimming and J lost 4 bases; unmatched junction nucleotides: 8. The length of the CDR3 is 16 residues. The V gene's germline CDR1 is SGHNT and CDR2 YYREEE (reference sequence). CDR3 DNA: TGTGCCAGCAGGGCTGAGCTAGCGGGGGCCACCGGGGAGCTGTTTTTT. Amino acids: CASRAELAGATGELFF.

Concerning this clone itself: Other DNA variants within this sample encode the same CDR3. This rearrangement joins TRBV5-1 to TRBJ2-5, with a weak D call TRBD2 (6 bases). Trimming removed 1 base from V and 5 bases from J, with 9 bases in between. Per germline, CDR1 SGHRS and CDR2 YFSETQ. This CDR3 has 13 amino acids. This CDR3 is CASSLRRGETQYF. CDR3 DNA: TGCGCCAGCAGCTTGAGACGGGGGGAGACCCAGTACTTC.

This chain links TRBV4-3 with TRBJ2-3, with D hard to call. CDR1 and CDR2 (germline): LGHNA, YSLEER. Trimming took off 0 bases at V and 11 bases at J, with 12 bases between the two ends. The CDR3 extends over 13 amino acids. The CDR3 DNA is TGCGCCAGCAGCCAAGAAGAAAGTCGGAGGCAGTATTTT. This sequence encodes CASSQEESRRQYF.

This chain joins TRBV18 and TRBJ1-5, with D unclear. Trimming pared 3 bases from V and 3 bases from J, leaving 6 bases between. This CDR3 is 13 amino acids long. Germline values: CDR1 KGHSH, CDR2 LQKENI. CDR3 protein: CASSPPDNQPQHF. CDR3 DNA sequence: TGTGCCAGCTCACCCCCAGACAATCAGCCCCAGCATTTT. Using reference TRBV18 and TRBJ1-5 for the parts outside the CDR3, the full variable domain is NAGVMQNPRHLVRRRGQEARLRCSPMKGHSHVYWYRQLPEEGLKFMVYLQKENIIDESGMPKERFSAEFPKEGPSILRIQQVVRGDSAAYFCASSPPDNQPQHFGDGTRLSIL.

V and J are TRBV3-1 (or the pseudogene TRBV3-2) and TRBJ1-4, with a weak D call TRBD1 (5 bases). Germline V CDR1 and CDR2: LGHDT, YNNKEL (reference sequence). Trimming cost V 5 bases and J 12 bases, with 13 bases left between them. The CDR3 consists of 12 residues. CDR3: CASSAPRGELFF. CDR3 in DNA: TGTGCCAGCAGCGCCCCTCGGGGGGAACTGTTTTTT.

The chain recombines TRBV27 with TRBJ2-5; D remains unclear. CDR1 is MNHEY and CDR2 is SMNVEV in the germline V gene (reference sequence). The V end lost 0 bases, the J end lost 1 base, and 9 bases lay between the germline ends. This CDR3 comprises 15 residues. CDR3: CASSLSSYSQETQYF. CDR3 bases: TGTGCCAGCAGTTTATCGAGTTATTCCCAAGAGACCCAGTACTTC.

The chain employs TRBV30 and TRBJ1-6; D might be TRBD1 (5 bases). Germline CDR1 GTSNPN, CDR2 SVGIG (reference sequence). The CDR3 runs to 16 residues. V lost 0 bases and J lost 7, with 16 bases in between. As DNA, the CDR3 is TGTGCCTGGAGTGTACGGTCTGGGGCTCTCAATTCACCCCTCCACTTT. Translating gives CAWSVRSGALNSPLHF.

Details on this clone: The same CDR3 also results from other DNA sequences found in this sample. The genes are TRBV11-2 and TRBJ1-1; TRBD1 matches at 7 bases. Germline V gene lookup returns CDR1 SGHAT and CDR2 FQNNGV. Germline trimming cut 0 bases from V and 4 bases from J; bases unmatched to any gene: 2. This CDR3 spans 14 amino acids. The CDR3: CASSLDRGSTEAFF. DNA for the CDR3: TGTGCCAGCAGCTTAGACAGGGGGAGCACTGAAGCTTTCTTT.

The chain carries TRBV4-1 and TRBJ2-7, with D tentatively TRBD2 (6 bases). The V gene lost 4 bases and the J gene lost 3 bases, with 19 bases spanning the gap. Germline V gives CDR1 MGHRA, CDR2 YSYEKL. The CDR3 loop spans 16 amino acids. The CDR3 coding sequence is TGCGCCAGCAGCCCATCGATTCCCCGGGGGAACTACGAGCAGTACTTC. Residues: CASSPSIPRGNYEQYF.

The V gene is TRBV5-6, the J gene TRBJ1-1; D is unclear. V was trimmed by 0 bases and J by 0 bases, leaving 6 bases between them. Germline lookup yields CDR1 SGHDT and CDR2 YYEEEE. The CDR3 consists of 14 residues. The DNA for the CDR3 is TGTGCCAGCAGCTTGGTCGGTGTGAACACTGAAGCTTTCTTT. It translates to CASSLVGVNTEAFF.

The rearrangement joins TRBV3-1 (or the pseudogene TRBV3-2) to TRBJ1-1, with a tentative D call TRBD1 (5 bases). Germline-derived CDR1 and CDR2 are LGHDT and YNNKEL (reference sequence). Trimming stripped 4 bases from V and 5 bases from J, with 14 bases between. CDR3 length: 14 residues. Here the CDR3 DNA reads TGTGCCAGCAGCCGGGGGGACCGGAGTACTGAAGCTTTCTTT. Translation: CASSRGDRSTEAFF.

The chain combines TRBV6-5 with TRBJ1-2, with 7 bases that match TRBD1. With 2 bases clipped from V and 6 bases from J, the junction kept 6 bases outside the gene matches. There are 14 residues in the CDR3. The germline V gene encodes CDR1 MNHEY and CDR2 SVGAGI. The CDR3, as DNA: TGTGCCAGCAGTTACAGGGGGCGAGAACATGGCTACACCTTC. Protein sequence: CASSYRGREHGYTF.

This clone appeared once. The CDR3 nucleotides read TGCGCCAGCAGCCCTTTGACAGGGCAATACCACGAGCAGTACTTC. Translating gives CASSPLTGQYHEQYF. V gene TRBV4-1 combines with J gene TRBJ2-7, with 7 nucleotides matching TRBD1. The length of the CDR3 is 15 residues. Per germline, CDR1 MGHRA and CDR2 YSYEKL. V lost 4 bases and J lost 5; bases outside the gene matches: 11.